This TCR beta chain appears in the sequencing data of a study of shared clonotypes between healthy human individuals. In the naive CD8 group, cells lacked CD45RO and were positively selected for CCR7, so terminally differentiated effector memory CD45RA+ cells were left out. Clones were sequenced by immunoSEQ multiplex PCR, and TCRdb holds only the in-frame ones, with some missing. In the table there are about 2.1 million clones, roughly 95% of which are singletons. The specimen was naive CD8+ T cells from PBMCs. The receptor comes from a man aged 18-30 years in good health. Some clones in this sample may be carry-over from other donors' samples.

The CDR3 nucleotides are TGTGCCAGCAGTGAAGCGCTAGCGGGAGAGGAGGAAAGCACAGATACGCAGTATTTT. Amino acids: CASSEALAGEEESTDTQYF. This sequence joins TRBV2 and TRBJ2-3; 10 positions agree with TRBD2. From germline, CDR1 is SNHLY and CDR2 FYNNEI. The CDR3 length is 19 residues. Trimming removed 0 bases from V and 0 bases from J; junction bases left unmatched: 9.